The T cell receptor (beta chain) under discussion was sequenced for a study of blood T cell repertoires in COVID-19. In assigning cohorts, the study relied on participant-reported clinical history. This CDR3 spans 13 amino acids. Germline CDR1 reads MGHDK; CDR2 reads SYGVNS. V lost 7 bases, J lost 3 bases, and 12 bases lay in between. Assay used: immunoSEQ multiplex PCR; TCRdb lists only in-frame clones, some missing. In the table there are about 220,000 clones, about nine tenths of which are singletons. The chain is built from TRBV25-1 and TRBJ1-1; D perhaps matches TRBD1 (5 bases). The TCR comes from a middle-aged woman with acute COVID-19. The source material was PBMCs or T cells enriched from blood (not recorded which). The CDR3 coding sequence is TGTGCCAGCACCGTTCCGGGGGACACTGAAGCTTTCTTT. Residues: CASTVPGDTEAFF.